A single sample gave rise to the 4 T cell receptor beta chains below, sequenced in a study of blood T cell repertoires in COVID-19. Method: immunoSEQ multiplex PCR; TCRdb's copy keeps in-frame clones and lacks some. The data contain 90,000 to 110,000 clones, 75% to 85% of them singletons. The sequencing sample was made of peripheral blood. The receptor source for this set is a woman older than 75 with active or convalescent COVID-19.

The chain combines TRBV5-1 with TRBJ1-6; unclear D gene. CDR1 is SGHRS, CDR2 YFSETQ, per germline. Trimming cost V 0 bases and J 7 bases, with 17 bases left between them. The CDR3 totals 17 residues. Here the CDR3 reads CASSLEVGGSRNSPLHF. The DNA of the CDR3 is TGCGCCAGCAGCTTGGAGGTTGGCGGGAGTAGGAATTCACCCCTCCACTTT.

The chain joins TRBV15 to TRBJ2-7; maybe TRBD2 (5 bases). The CDR3 totals 13 residues. The V and J ends lost 0 bases and 4 bases respectively, with 7 bases between them. The germline gives CDR1 LNHNV, CDR2 YYDKDF (reference sequence). CDR3 amino acids: CATSRDRGYEQYF. In DNA, the CDR3 is TGTGCCACCAGCAGAGATCGGGGATACGAGCAGTACTTC.

V and J are TRBV21-1 and TRBJ2-1; the listed D gene, TRBD2, was not tested against the DNA. TRBV21-1 is noted as a pseudogene. The CDR3 runs to 16 residues. The CDR3 region has the DNA TGTGCCAGCAGCAAAGGAGACTCCCTCTTGGCCCATGAGCAGTTCTTC. Its protein is CASSKGDSLLAHEQFF.

This chain joins TRBV5-1 and TRBJ2-7; 10 nucleotides agree with TRBD2. The CDR3 contains 16 residues. The germline V gene encodes CDR1 SGHRS and CDR2 YFSETQ. V shed 1 base, J shed 5 bases, and the junction held 9 bases outside the gene matches. Written as DNA, the CDR3 is TGCGCCAGCAGCTTGTGGGGGACTAGCGTGCCCAACGAGCAGTACTTC. It yields the protein CASSLWGTSVPNEQYF. Filled out from reference TRBV5-1 and TRBJ2-7, the complete variable domain reads KAGVTQTPRYLIKTRGQQVTLSCSPISGHRSVSWYQQTPGQGLQFLFEYFSETQRNKGNFPGRFSGRQFSNSRSEMNVSTLELGDSALYLCASSLWGTSVPNEQYFGPGTRLTVT.